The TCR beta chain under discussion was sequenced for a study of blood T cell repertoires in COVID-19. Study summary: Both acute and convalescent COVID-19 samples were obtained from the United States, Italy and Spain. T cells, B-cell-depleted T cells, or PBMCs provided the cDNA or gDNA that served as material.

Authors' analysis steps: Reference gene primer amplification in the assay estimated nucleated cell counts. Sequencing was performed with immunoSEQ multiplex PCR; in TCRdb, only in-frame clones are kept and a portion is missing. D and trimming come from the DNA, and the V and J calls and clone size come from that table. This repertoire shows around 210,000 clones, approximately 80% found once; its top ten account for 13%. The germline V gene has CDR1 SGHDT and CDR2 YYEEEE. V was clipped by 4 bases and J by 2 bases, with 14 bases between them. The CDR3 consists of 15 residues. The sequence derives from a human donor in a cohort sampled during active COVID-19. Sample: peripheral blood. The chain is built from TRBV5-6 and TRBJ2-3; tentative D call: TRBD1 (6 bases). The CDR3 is CASSRRDTHTDTQYF. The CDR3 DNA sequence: TGTGCCAGCAGCCGTAGGGACACTCACACAGATACGCAGTATTTT.